The 27 T cell receptor beta chains in this list originate from one sample, sequenced in a study of T-cell reconstitution after alpha-beta-depleted transplantation in children. Unique molecular identifiers tagged the TCRbeta library. From the PCR reads, TCRdb called clonotypes with MiXCR, one entry per CDR3 protein. The sample holds 97,000 or so distinct CDR3 sequences, 4.5% to 7.5% seen once. This specimen consisted of PBMCs, mostly from graft donor cells, obtained 60 days after TCRalphabeta/CD19-depleted stem cell transplant. These receptors all come from a female patient aged 2-9 years who had a stem cell transplant for Fanconi anemia, so the T cells may come from the graft donor.

This clonotype appeared many times. For the CDR3, the DNA is TGCAGTGCCCCTGAATGGGACTCACTCACAGATACGCAGTATTTT. Translated: CSAPEWDSLTDTQYF. This chain connects TRBV20-1 to TRBJ2-3; D may be TRBD2 (6 bases). There are 15 residues in the CDR3. Trimming left V 6 bases short and J 2 bases short, with 18 bases between. From germline, CDR1 is DFQATT and CDR2 SNEGSKA (reference sequence).

This clonotype was recorded many times. This sequence joins TRBV6-5 and TRBJ2-7; D unclear. V dropped 6 bases and J dropped 3 bases, with 12 bases sitting between them. Germline CDR1 reads MNHEY; CDR2 reads SVGAGI. The length of the CDR3 is 13 residues. The CDR3 DNA is TGTGCCAGCAGCAGGACGGAGCTCTACGAGCAGTACTTC. Protein: CASSRTELYEQYF.

This clonotype came up once. V usage is TRBV6-5 and J usage is TRBJ1-5; D gene uncertain. The V end was cut by 0 bases, the J end by 3 bases, with 6 bases between. CDR1 MNHEY and CDR2 SVGAGI come from the germline V gene. This CDR3 spans 14 amino acids. CDR3 in amino acids: CASSYSWVNQPQHF. The CDR3 DNA reads TGTGCCAGCAGTTACTCTTGGGTCAATCAGCCCCAGCATTTT.

This clonotype has ten or more counts. V and J are TRBV28 and TRBJ2-7; TRBD2 is a possible D gene (5 bases). Trimming took 10 bases from V and 7 from J, leaving 14 bases between them. Per germline, CDR1 MDHEN and CDR2 SYDVKM. The CDR3 totals 11 residues. CDR3 nucleotide sequence: TGTGCCATCGGACTTATTAGGGAGCAGTACTTC. Translated: CAIGLIREQYF.

The V call is TRBV4-2, the J call TRBJ2-5, with TRBD2 as a possible D gene (7 bases). CDR3 length: 14 residues. Trimming removed 0 bases at V and 5 bases at J, with 10 bases between. Germline V gives CDR1 LGHNA, CDR2 YNFKEQ. Written as DNA, the CDR3 is TGTGCCAGCAGCCAAGACAGGGGAGGGGAGACCCAGTACTTC. It is translated as CASSQDRGGETQYF.

This clonotype came up many times. This chain connects TRBV12-3 or TRBV12-4 to TRBJ2-5; 8 positions agree with TRBD2. The CDR3 totals 15 residues. V shed 3 bases, J shed 4 bases, and the junction held 7 bases outside the gene matches. The CDR3 coding sequence is TGTGCCAGCAGTTTCCCGGGACTAGTCTTAGAGACCCAGTACTTC. It yields the protein CASSFPGLVLETQYF.

The CDR3 reads CASRLIAGGNTDTQYF. Written as DNA, the CDR3 is TGTGCCAGCAGACTCATAGCGGGGGGAAACACAGATACGCAGTATTTT. The J gene is TRBJ2-3, the V gene TRBV12-3 or TRBV12-4, with TRBD2 matching 10 bases. V was clipped by 6 bases and J by 2 bases; unmatched bases: 8. This CDR3 is built from 16 residues.

This chain connects TRBV10-3 to TRBJ2-5, with 13 bases identical to TRBD2. The V segment lost 3 bases and the J segment 4 bases; nucleotides outside the gene matches: 2. The CDR3 sequence is 15 residues long. In germline, CDR1 is ENHRY, CDR2 SYGVKD. The CDR3 coding sequence is TGTGCCATCAGTGACGGACTAGCGGGAGTAGAGACCCAGTACTTC. Its protein is CAISDGLAGVETQYF.

This clonotype was detected a few times. The rearrangement joins TRBV11-3 to TRBJ2-1; 12 positions match TRBD2. Germline CDR1 and CDR2: SGHNT and YENEEA. The trim removed 2 bases at V and 0 bases at J, leaving 14 bases unmatched. The CDR3 runs 21 residues. CDR3 sequence reads: CASSLPDYKGLAGVSYNEQFF. The CDR3 nucleotides are TGTGCCAGCAGCTTACCCGATTACAAGGGACTAGCGGGCGTCTCCTACAATGAGCAGTTCTTC. Looking up the rest from reference TRBV11-3 and TRBJ2-1 gives the full variable domain: EAGVVQSPRYKIIEKKQPVAFWCNPISGHNTLYWYLQNLGQGPELLIRYENEEAVDDSQLPKDRFSAERLKGVDSTLKIQPAELGDSAVYLCASSLPDYKGLAGVSYNEQFFGPGTRLTVL.

Many counts were recorded for this clonotype. J is TRBJ2-2 and V is TRBV6-5; TRBD2 matches 11 bases. The CDR3 is made up of 16 amino acids. With 7 bases clipped from V and 4 bases from J, the junction kept 8 bases outside the gene matches. Germline CDR1 is MNHEY and CDR2 is SVGAGI. The CDR3 loop reads CASTPSGLAGTGELFF. The CDR3 region has the DNA TGTGCCAGCACCCCATCCGGACTAGCGGGCACCGGGGAGCTGTTTTTT.

The table lists this clonotype with many counts. V is TRBV7-3 and J is TRBJ2-2; 9 nucleotides agree with TRBD2. Germline lookup yields CDR1 SGHTA and CDR2 FQGTGA. After removal of 2 bases from V and 1 base from J, the junction contained 2 bases not matched to a gene. The CDR3 is made up of 16 amino acids. CDR3 loop: CASSLSAGGNTGELFF. CDR3 coding DNA: TGTGCCAGCAGCTTATCAGCGGGGGGGAACACCGGGGAGCTGTTTTTT.

This clonotype was counted ten times or more. The J gene is TRBJ2-3, the V gene TRBV12-3 or TRBV12-4; D gene ambiguous. The CDR3 contains 11 residues. Trimming took 7 bases from V and 7 from J, leaving 9 bases between them. The CDR3 loop is CASNSHYTQYF. CDR3 in DNA: TGTGCCAGCAACTCCCACTATACGCAGTATTTT.

A word on this clonotype: The CDR3 carries no conserved terminal phenylalanine or tryptophan, so it likely arises from a read error. The chain links TRBV19 to TRBJ2-5, with D perhaps assigned TRBD1 or TRBD2 (8 bases each). The CDR3 extends over 15 amino acids. Germline CDR1 LNHDA, CDR2 SQIVND (reference sequence). Trimming took off 8 bases at V and 5 bases at J, with 21 bases between the two ends. In DNA, the CDR3 is TGTGCCAGTTCCACGGGGACAGGCGGGAGGGAGACCCAGTACTTG. Translating gives CASSTGTGGRETQYL.

The chain uses TRBV18 and TRBJ2-7; 10 bases match TRBD2. Germline V gives CDR1 KGHSH, CDR2 LQKENI. CDR3 length equals 17 residues. Trimming cost V 2 bases and J 1 base; bases outside gene matches: 8. The DNA of the CDR3 is TGTGCCAGCTCACCAATGGCTAGCGGGGGCCTATCCTACGAGCAGTACTTC. This gives the protein CASSPMASGGLSYEQYF.

This clonotype was recorded many times. The chain has TRBV27 and TRBJ1-1; D remains unclear. Trimming left V 0 bases short and J 3 bases short, with 11 bases between. Germline loops: CDR1 MNHEY, CDR2 SMNVEV (reference sequence). This CDR3 has 15 amino acids. CDR3 bases: TGTGCCAGCAGTTTATCCGGGTTTATGGACACTGAAGCTTTCTTT. Amino acid sequence: CASSLSGFMDTEAFF.

This clonotype appeared a few times. The rearrangement uses TRBV6-5 and TRBJ1-6, with D tentatively TRBD1 (6 bases). In germline, CDR1 is MNHEY, CDR2 SVGAGI. Trimming stripped 2 bases from V and 6 bases from J, with 11 bases between. The CDR3 has 15 residues. The CDR3 is CASSYQGRGNSPLHF. CDR3 nucleotide sequence: TGTGCCAGCAGTTACCAGGGGCGCGGTAATTCACCCCTCCACTTT.

This clonotype has at least ten counts. The chain uses TRBV5-1 and TRBJ2-7; no clear D. Germline V gives CDR1 SGHRS, CDR2 YFSETQ. There are 13 residues in the CDR3. V was shortened by 2 bases and J by 4 bases, with 10 bases between the two germline ends. As DNA, the CDR3 is TGCGCCAGCAGCTTCCAGCAACCATACGAGCAGTACTTC. Protein sequence: CASSFQQPYEQYF.

The sample holds a few counts of this clonotype. The chain uses TRBV7-3 and TRBJ2-2, with D perhaps matching TRBD2 (6 bases). V lost 2 bases, J lost 7 bases, and 11 bases lay in between. This CDR3 has 14 amino acids. Germline V gene lookup returns CDR1 SGHTA and CDR2 FQGTGA. The CDR3 here is CASSLQGGHGELFF. DNA for the CDR3: TGTGCCAGCAGCTTACAGGGAGGACACGGGGAGCTGTTTTTT.

This clonotype was seen ten or more times. The genes are TRBV28 and TRBJ1-1; D gene ambiguous. Germline loops: CDR1 MDHEN, CDR2 SYDVKM. Trimming stripped 3 bases from V and 1 base from J, with 6 bases between. The CDR3 length is 13 residues. The CDR3 reads CASSFSENTEAFF. CDR3 nucleotide sequence: TGTGCCAGCAGTTTTTCGGAGAACACTGAAGCTTTCTTT.

This clonotype was recorded at least ten times. This chain joins TRBV20-1 and TRBJ2-5, with TRBD2 matching over 11 bases. Germline values: CDR1 DFQATT, CDR2 SNEGSKA (reference sequence). J was trimmed by 4 bases and V by 3 bases; bases with no gene match: 7. The CDR3 runs to 15 residues. CDR3 in amino acids: CSARDSGRATETQYF. The DNA of the CDR3 is TGCAGTGCTAGGGATAGCGGGAGGGCCACAGAGACCCAGTACTTC.

In its sample, this clonotype was seen many times. The chain carries TRBV28 and TRBJ1-5; 8 nucleotides align to TRBD1. Germline V gene data show CDR1 as MDHEN and CDR2 as SYDVKM. Trimming removed 5 bases from V and 7 bases from J; junction bases left unmatched: 10. This CDR3 spans 15 amino acids. DNA for the CDR3: TGTGCCAGCAGTCTCGAGGACAGGGCCAGGCAGCCCCAGCATTTT. This sequence encodes CASSLEDRARQPQHF.

The V call is TRBV5-1, the J call TRBJ2-2; tentative D call: TRBD2 (6 bases). CDR1 is SGHRS, CDR2 YFSETQ, per germline. The V gene lost 0 bases and the J gene lost 0 bases, with 12 bases spanning the gap. This CDR3 is built from 17 residues. This CDR3 reads CASSLGSGHSNTGELFF. CDR3 nucleotide sequence: TGCGCCAGCAGCTTGGGGAGCGGGCACTCGAACACCGGGGAGCTGTTTTTT.

There are many counts of this clonotype. This chain connects TRBV24-1 to TRBJ2-3, with D possibly being TRBD1 (6 bases). The CDR3 is 15 amino acids. Trimming left V 1 base short and J 3 bases short, with 10 bases between. In germline, CDR1 is KGHDR, CDR2 SFDVKD. The CDR3 protein is CATSDFRRGTDTQYF. The CDR3 nucleotides read TGTGCCACCAGTGATTTTCGCAGGGGTACAGATACGCAGTATTTT.

There are a few counts of this clonotype. The chain employs TRBV20-1 and TRBJ1-5; 8 bases map to TRBD1. CDR1 is DFQATT and CDR2 is SNEGSKA in the germline V gene (reference sequence). The CDR3 is 15 residues long. V was clipped by 2 bases and J by 2 bases; unmatched bases: 5. DNA for the CDR3: TGCAGTGCTAGAACTACAGGGGGAGGCAATCAGCCCCAGCATTTT. This codes for CSARTTGGGNQPQHF.

This clonotype was seen only a few times. The chain couples TRBV18 to TRBJ2-3, with TRBD2 matching 10 bases. CDR1 KGHSH and CDR2 LQKENI come from the germline V gene. This CDR3 region has 16 residues. V dropped 3 bases and J dropped 1; count of bases not matched to a gene: 4. CDR3 loop: CASSPPLAGGTDTQYF. The DNA of the CDR3 is TGTGCCAGCTCACCCCCCCTAGCGGGGGGCACAGATACGCAGTATTTT.

This clonotype was detected only a few times. The chain is built from TRBV11-2 and TRBJ2-7; 9 nucleotides align to TRBD1. Germline V lookup: CDR1 SGHAT, CDR2 FQNNGV. V lost 5 bases, J lost 6 bases, and 2 bases stayed unmatched. CDR3 length equals 12 residues. CDR3 loop: CASSMGQGEQYF. For the CDR3, the DNA is TGTGCCAGCAGCATGGGACAGGGCGAGCAGTACTTC.

This clonotype has a handful of counts. The chain combines TRBV5-6 with TRBJ2-7; the D is unclear. The CDR3 loop spans 14 amino acids. V was clipped by 2 bases and J by 0 bases, with 9 bases between them. Germline-derived CDR1 and CDR2 are SGHDT and YYEEEE. CDR3 sequence: CASSFMGISYEQYF. The DNA of the CDR3 is TGTGCCAGCAGCTTTATGGGGATCTCCTACGAGCAGTACTTC.